This T cell receptor beta chain was identified in a study of spatial heterogeneity in lung cancer. Overall study results and limits: Ubiquitous expanded tumor TCRs appeared in blood more at resection than follow-up.

A unique molecular identifier was attached to every TCR cDNA molecule. MiXCR was run by TCRdb on the 5' RACE reads, yielding one entry per CDR3 protein. The sample shows 12,000 to 15,000 distinct CDR3 sequences, 11% of them seen only once. This clonotype showed up many times. Its antigen is unknown. This sample's time point: sample taken at primary tumor resection. The study sequenced unsorted whole RNA from tumor, nontumor lung or frozen PBMC. This receptor was identified in a female donor with early-stage non-small cell lung cancer. The sample consisted of PBMCs, taken at surgery.

The CDR3 nucleotides are TGTGCCAGCAGCCAGGGCATTTACGAGCAGTACTTC. Its protein product is CASSQGIYEQYF. The chain uses TRBV3-1 and TRBJ2-7, with D unresolved. The V gene's germline CDR1 is LGHDT and CDR2 YNNKEL (reference sequence). Trimming took 3 bases from V and 4 from J, leaving 7 bases between them. The CDR3 consists of 12 residues.